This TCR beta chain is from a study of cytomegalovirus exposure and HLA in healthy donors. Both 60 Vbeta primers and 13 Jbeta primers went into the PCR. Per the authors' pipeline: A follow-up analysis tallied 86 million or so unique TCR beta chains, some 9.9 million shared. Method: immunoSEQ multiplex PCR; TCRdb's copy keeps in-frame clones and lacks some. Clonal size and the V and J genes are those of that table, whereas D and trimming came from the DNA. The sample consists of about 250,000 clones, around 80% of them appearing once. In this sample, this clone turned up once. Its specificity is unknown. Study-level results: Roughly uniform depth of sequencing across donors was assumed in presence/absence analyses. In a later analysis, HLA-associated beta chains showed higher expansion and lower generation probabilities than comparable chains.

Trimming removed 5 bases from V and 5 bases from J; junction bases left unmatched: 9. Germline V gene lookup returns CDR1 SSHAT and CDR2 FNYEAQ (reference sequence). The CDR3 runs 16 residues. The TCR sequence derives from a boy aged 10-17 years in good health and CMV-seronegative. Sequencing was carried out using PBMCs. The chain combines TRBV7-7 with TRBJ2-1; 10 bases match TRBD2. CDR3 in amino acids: CASSISGTSAHNEQFF. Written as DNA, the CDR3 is TGTGCCAGCAGCATCTCCGGGACTAGCGCACACAATGAGCAGTTCTTC.